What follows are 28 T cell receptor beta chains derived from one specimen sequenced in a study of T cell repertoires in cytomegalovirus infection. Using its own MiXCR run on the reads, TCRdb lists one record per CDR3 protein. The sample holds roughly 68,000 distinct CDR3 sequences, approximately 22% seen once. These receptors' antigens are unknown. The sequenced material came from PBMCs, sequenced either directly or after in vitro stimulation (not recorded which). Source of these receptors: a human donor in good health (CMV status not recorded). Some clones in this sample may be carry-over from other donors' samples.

The DNA of the CDR3 is TGTGCCAGCAGTTCCGGGGTAGCGGGAGGGCCGGGCTCCTACAATGAGCAGTTCTTC. Amino acids: CASSSGVAGGPGSYNEQFF. The J gene is TRBJ2-1, the V gene TRBV28; 11 nucleotides agree with TRBD2. This CDR3 region has 19 residues. Trimming cost V 4 bases and J 0 bases; bases outside gene matches: 11. Germline V gene sequence: CDR1 MDHEN, CDR2 SYDVKM.

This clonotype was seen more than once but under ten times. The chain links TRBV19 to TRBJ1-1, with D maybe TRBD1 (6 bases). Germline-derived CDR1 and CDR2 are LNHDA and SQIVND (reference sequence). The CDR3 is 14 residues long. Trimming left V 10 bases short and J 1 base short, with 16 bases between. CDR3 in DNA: TGTGCCATTCGCCCCAGGGGCCCGAACACTGAAGCTTTCTTT. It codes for CAIRPRGPNTEAFF. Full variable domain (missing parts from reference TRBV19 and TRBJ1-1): DGGITQSPKYLFRKEGQNVTLSCEQNLNHDAMYWYRQDPGQGLRLIYYSQIVNDFQKGDIAEGYSVSREKKESFPLTVTSAQKNPTAFYLCAIRPRGPNTEAFFGQGTRLTVV.

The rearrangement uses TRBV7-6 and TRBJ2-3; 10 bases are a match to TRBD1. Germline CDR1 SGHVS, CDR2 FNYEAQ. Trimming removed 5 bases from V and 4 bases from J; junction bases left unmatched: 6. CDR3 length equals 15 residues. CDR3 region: CASSQRQGAADTQYF. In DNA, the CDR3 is TGTGCCAGCAGCCAACGACAGGGGGCTGCAGATACGCAGTATTTT.

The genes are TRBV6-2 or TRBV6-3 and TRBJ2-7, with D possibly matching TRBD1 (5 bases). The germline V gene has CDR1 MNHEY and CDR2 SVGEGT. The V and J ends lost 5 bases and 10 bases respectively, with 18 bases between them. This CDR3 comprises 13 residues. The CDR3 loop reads CASSQATARIQYF. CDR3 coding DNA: TGTGCCAGCAGTCAGGCGACAGCGCGGATTCAGTACTTC.

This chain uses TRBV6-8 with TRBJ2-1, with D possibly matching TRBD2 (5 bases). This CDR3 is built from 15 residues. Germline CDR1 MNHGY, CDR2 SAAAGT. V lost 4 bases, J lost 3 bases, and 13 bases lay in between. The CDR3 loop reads CASSSWTLNYNEQFF. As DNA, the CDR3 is TGTGCCAGCAGTTCATGGACTCTCAACTACAATGAGCAGTTCTTC.

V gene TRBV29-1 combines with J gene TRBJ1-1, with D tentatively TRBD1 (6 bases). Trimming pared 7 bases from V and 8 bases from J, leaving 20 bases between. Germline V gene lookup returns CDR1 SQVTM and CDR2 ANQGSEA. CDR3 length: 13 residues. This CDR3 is CSGLGGGRGEAFF. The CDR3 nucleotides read TGCAGCGGTCTAGGTGGGGGCAGAGGGGAAGCTTTCTTT.

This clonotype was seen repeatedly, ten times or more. The CDR3 reads CASSLLAGSSYNEQFF. DNA for the CDR3: TGTGCCAGCAGCTTACTTGCGGGCAGCTCCTACAATGAGCAGTTCTTC. This chain uses TRBV7-2 with TRBJ2-1; possible D gene TRBD2, 5 bases. Germline V CDR1 and CDR2: SGHTA, FQGNSA. The V gene lost 2 bases and the J gene lost 0 bases, with 11 bases spanning the gap. This CDR3 has 16 amino acids.

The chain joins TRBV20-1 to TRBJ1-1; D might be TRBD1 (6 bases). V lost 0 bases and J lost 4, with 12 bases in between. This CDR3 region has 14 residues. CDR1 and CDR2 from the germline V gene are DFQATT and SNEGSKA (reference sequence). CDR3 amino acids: CSARDDRFGTEAFF. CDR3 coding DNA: TGCAGTGCTAGAGATGACAGGTTTGGCACTGAAGCTTTCTTT.

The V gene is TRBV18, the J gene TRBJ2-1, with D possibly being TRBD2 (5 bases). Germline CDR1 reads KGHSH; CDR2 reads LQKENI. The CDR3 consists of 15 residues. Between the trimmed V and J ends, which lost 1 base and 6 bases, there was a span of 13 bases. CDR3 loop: CASSPRRTDSNEQFF. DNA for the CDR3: TGTGCCAGCTCACCACGGAGGACGGATTCCAATGAGCAGTTCTTC.

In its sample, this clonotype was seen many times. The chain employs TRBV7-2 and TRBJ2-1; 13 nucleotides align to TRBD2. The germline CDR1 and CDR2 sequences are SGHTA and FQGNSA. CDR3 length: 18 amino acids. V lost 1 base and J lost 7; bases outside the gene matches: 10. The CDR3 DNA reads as TGTGCCAGCAGCTTAGGAGGGGCGGGACTAGCGGGACGAAATGAGCAGTTCTTC. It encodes CASSLGGAGLAGRNEQFF.

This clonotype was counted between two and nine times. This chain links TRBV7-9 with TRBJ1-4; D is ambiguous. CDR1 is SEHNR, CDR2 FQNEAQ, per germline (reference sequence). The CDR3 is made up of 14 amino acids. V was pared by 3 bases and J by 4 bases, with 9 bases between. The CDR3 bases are TGTGCCAGCAGCTTGAGCGGGATTAATGAAAAACTGTTTTTT. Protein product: CASSLSGINEKLFF.

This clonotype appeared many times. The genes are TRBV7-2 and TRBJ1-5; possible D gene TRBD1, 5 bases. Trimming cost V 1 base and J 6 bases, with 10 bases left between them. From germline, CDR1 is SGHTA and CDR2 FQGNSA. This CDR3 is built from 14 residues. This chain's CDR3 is CASSLGGVGQPQHF. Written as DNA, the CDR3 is TGTGCCAGCAGCTTAGGGGGGGTAGGTCAGCCCCAGCATTTT.

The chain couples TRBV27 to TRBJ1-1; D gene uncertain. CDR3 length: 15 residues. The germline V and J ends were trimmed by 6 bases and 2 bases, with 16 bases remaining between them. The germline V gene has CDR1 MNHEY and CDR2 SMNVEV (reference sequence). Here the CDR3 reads CASRFGLQRNTEAFF. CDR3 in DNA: TGTGCCAGCAGATTTGGCCTCCAGAGAAACACTGAAGCTTTCTTT.

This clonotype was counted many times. The CDR3: CASLDRDLRETQYF. In DNA, the CDR3 is TGTGCCAGCTTAGACAGGGACCTCCGAGAGACCCAGTACTTC. The J gene is TRBJ2-5, the V gene TRBV28, with 7 bases identical to TRBD1. The CDR3 is 14 residues long. The germline CDR1 and CDR2 sequences are MDHEN and SYDVKM. V shed 8 bases and J 4 bases; nucleotides not matched to a gene: 10.

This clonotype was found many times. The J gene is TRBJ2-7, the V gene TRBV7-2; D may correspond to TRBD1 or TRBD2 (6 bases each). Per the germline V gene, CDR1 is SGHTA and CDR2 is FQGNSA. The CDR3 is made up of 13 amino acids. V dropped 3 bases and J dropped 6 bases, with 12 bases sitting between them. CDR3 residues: CASSFFRGLEQYF. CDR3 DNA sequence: TGTGCCAGCAGCTTCTTTCGGGGGCTCGAGCAGTACTTC.

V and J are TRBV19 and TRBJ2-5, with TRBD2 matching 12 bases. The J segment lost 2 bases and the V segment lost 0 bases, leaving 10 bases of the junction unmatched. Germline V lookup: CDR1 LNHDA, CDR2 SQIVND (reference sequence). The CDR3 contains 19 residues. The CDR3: CASSIERRGLAGKQETQYF. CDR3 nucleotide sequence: TGTGCCAGTAGTATAGAACGTCGAGGACTAGCGGGGAAACAAGAGACCCAGTACTTC.

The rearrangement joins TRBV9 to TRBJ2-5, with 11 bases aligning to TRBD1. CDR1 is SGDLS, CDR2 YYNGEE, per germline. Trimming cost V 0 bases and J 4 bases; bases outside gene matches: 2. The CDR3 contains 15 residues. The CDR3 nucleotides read TGTGCCAGCAGCGTAGCTGGGACAGGGGGAGAGACCCAGTACTTC. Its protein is CASSVAGTGGETQYF.

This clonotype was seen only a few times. CDR3 in DNA: TGCGCCAGCAGCCAAGGGTGGAGGCTCTCCGGAAACACCATATATTTT. It yields the protein CASSQGWRLSGNTIYF. The chain uses TRBV4-1 and TRBJ1-3; D gene unclear. Germline CDR1 reads MGHRA; CDR2 reads YSYEKL. CDR3 length: 16 amino acids. Between the trimmed V and J ends, which lost 1 base and 4 bases, there was a span of 14 bases.

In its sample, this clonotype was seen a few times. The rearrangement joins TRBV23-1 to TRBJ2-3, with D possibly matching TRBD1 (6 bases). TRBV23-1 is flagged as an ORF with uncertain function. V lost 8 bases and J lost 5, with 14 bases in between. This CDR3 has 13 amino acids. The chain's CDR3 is CASLGGGRDTQYF. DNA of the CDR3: TGCGCCAGCCTCGGTGGGGGCAGAGATACGCAGTATTTT.

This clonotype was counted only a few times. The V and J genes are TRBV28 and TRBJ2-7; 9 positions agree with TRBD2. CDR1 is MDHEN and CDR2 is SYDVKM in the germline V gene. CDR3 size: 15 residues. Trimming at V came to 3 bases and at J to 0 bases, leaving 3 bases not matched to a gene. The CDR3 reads CASSLTSGNSYEQYF. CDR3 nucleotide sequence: TGTGCCAGCAGTTTGACTAGCGGCAACTCCTACGAGCAGTACTTC.

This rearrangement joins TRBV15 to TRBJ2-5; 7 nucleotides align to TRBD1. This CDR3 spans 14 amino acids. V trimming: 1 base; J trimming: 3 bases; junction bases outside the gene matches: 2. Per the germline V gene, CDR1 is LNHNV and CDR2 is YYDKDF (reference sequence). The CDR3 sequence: CATSRGDSEETQYF. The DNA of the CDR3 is TGTGCCACCAGCAGAGGGGACAGCGAAGAGACCCAGTACTTC.

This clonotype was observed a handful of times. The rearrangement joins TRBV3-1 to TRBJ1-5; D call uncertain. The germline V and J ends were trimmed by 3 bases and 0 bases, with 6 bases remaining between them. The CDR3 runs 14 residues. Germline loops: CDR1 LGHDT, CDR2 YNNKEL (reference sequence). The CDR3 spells CASSHGYSNQPQHF. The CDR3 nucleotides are TGTGCCAGCAGCCACGGGTATAGCAATCAGCCCCAGCATTTT.

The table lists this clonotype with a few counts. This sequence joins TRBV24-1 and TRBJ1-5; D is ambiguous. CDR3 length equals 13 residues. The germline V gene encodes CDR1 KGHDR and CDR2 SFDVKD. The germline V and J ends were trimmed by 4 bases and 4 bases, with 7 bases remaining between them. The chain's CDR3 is CATSETGNQPQHF. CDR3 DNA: TGTGCCACCAGTGAGACGGGGAATCAGCCCCAGCATTTT.

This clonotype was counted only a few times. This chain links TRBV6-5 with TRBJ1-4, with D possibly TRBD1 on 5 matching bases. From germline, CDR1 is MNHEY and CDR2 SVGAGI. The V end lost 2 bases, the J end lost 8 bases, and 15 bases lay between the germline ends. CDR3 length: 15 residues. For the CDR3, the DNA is TGTGCCAGCAGTTACGGGACCCAAGGGGCGGAAAAACTGTTTTTT. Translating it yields CASSYGTQGAEKLFF.

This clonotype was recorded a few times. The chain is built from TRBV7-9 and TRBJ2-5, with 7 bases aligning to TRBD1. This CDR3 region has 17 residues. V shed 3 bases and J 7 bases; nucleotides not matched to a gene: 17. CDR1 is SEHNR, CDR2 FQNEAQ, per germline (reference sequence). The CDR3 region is CASSFWQTGPTWGTQYF. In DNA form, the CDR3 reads TGTGCCAGCAGCTTTTGGCAGACAGGGCCAACTTGGGGGACCCAGTACTTC.

CDR3 loop: CASSQDRAADTQYF. CDR3 nucleotides: TGCGCCAGCAGCCAAGATCGTGCGGCAGATACGCAGTATTTT. The chain is built from TRBV4-1 and TRBJ2-3; D gene uncertain. The CDR3 runs to 14 residues. V dropped 0 bases and J dropped 4 bases, with 8 bases sitting between them. The germline CDR1 and CDR2 sequences are MGHRA and YSYEKL.

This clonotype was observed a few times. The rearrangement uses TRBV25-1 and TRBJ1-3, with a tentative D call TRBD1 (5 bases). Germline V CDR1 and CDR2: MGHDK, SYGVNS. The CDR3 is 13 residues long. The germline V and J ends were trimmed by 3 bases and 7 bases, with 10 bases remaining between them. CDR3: CASSDDRGNTIYF. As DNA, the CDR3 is TGTGCCAGCAGTGACGACCGGGGGAACACCATATATTTT. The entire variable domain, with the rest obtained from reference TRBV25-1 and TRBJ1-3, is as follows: EADIYQTPRYLVIGTGKKITLECSQTMGHDKMYWYQQDPGMELHLIHYSYGVNSTEKGDLSSESTVSRIRTEHFPLTLESARPSHTSQYLCASSDDRGNTIYFGEGSWLTVV.

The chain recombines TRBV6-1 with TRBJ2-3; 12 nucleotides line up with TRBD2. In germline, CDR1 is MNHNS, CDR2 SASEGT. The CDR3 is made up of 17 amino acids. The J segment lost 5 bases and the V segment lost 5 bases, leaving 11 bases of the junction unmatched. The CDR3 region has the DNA TGTGCCAGCAGTTCCCGGCTAGCGGGAGGGCCTGGAGATACGCAGTATTTT. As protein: CASSSRLAGGPGDTQYF.